The 12 T cell receptor beta chains below all came from one sample that was sequenced in a study of metastatic and nonmetastatic thyroid tumors. All patients reached thyroid surgery having received no treatment beforehand. TCRdb reprocessed the PCR reads via MiXCR. The sample includes 31,000 or so clones, more than 15% of them seen just once. The sample taken for sequencing was blood. The source of these receptors is a female donor with papillary thyroid cancer or a benign thyroid nodule (not recorded which). Some clones in this sample may be carry-over from other donors' samples.

In its sample, this clone ranks as medium-sized (0.01 to 0.1%). This chain links TRBV6-2 or TRBV6-3 with TRBJ2-7, with D perhaps TRBD2 (6 bases). Between the trimmed V and J ends, which lost 0 bases and 3 bases, there was a span of 15 bases. This CDR3 is built from 16 residues. In germline, CDR1 is MNHEY, CDR2 SVGEGT. The CDR3 is CASSYSKTSVGYEQYF. CDR3 coding DNA: TGTGCCAGCAGTTACTCGAAGACTAGTGTCGGCTACGAGCAGTACTTC.

This clone was observed many times. The V call is TRBV13, the J call TRBJ1-1; D remains ambiguous. Germline V gene data show CDR1 as PRHDT and CDR2 as FYEKMQ (reference sequence). V lost 5 bases, J lost 5 bases, and 18 bases lay in between. This CDR3 contains 15 residues. The CDR3 loop reads CASSRAPSFGTEAFF. The CDR3, as DNA: TGTGCCAGCAGCCGAGCCCCATCCTTCGGGACTGAAGCTTTCTTT.

This clone was recorded many times. A much larger clone lies a single base off, so this may be a read error. The chain carries TRBV12-3 or TRBV12-4 and TRBJ2-7; a possible D gene is TRBD1 (5 bases). The CDR3 spans 13 residues. The V gene lost 5 bases and the J gene lost 2 bases, with 10 bases spanning the gap. Here the CDR3 DNA reads TGTGCCAGCAGTCTTGACAGCCCCTACGAGCAGTACTTC. The encoded protein is CASSLDSPYEQYF.

This clone was recorded a few times. The genes are TRBV2 and TRBJ1-1; 9 bases match TRBD1. The CDR3 runs to 15 residues. V lost 6 bases and J lost 1; bases outside the gene matches: 6. CDR1 is SNHLY, CDR2 FYNNEI, per germline. CDR3 protein: CASSKQGAQNTEAFF. CDR3 DNA sequence: TGTGCCAGCAGCAAACAGGGGGCGCAGAACACTGAAGCTTTCTTT.

This clone has ten or more counts. The J gene is TRBJ1-5, the V gene TRBV28; D remains unclear. CDR1 is MDHEN and CDR2 is SYDVKM in the germline V gene. The CDR3 sequence is 13 residues long. Trimming removed 5 bases from V and 0 bases from J, with 5 bases in between. Here the CDR3 DNA reads TGTGCCAGCAGTCTAGATAGCAATCAGCCCCAGCATTTT. This codes for CASSLDSNQPQHF. The variable domain in full, with the rest retrieved from reference TRBV28 and TRBJ1-5, is DVKVTQSSRYLVKRTGEKVFLECVQDMDHENMFWYRQDPGLGLRLIYFSYDVKMKEKGDIPEGYSVSREKKERFSLILESASTNQTSMYLCASSLDSNQPQHFGDGTRLSIL.

The rearrangement links TRBV20-1 to TRBJ2-7; maybe TRBD1 (5 bases). V was trimmed by 0 bases and J by 3 bases, leaving 12 bases between them. Germline V CDR1 and CDR2: DFQATT, SNEGSKA (reference sequence). The CDR3 consists of 14 residues. The CDR3 sequence is CSARDRRQFYEQYF. CDR3 sequence (DNA): TGCAGTGCTAGAGATCGGCGACAGTTCTACGAGCAGTACTTC.

The chain employs TRBV19 and TRBJ1-2; D gene ambiguous. This CDR3 is 16 amino acids long. The germline V gene has CDR1 LNHDA and CDR2 SQIVND (reference sequence). V shed 0 bases and J shed 4 bases, with 15 bases lying between them. Written as DNA, the CDR3 is TGTGCCAGTAGTATAGAGAGTGGCAGATCTTTCTATGGCTACACCTTC. It specifies CASSIESGRSFYGYTF.

This clone was observed at least ten times. This chain uses TRBV5-1 with TRBJ2-1; 11 nucleotides match TRBD2. V lost 3 bases to trimming and J lost 4 bases; unmatched junction nucleotides: 6. CDR1 is SGHRS, CDR2 YFSETQ, per germline. This CDR3 has 16 residues. The CDR3 is CASSWETSGAYNEQFF. CDR3 nucleotide sequence: TGCGCCAGCAGCTGGGAGACTAGCGGGGCGTACAATGAGCAGTTCTTC.

This clone was seen many times. The chain couples TRBV7-2 to TRBJ2-1, with TRBD2 matching 8 bases. The CDR3 has 17 residues. Trimming removed 7 bases from V and 0 bases from J; junction bases left unmatched: 11. Per germline, CDR1 SGHTA and CDR2 FQGNSA. CDR3 in DNA: TGTGCCAGCATCCCGGGGGGGGTGGCCTCCTCCTACAATGAGCAGTTCTTC. Its protein product is CASIPGGVASSYNEQFF.

The sample holds many counts of this clone. The V and J genes are TRBV12-5 and TRBJ1-5; D uncertain. The V gene lost 0 bases and the J gene lost 3 bases, with 12 bases spanning the gap. Germline assignment: CDR1 LGHNT and CDR2 FRNRAP. The length of the CDR3 is 16 residues. CDR3 nucleotide sequence: TGTGCTAGTGGTTTGGTAGGTTCGGTCTTCAATCAGCCCCAGCATTTT. Translated, it gives CASGLVGSVFNQPQHF.

With respect to this clone: At one boundary the junction diverges from the germline segment, which might be a read error. This chain joins TRBV6-1 and TRBJ1-3; D is unresolved. The germline V gene encodes CDR1 MNHNS and CDR2 SASEGT. This CDR3 is 14 amino acids long. The CDR3 spells CSSSRTISGNTIYF. The CDR3 DNA reads TGTTCCAGTAGCAGGACTATCTCTGGAAACACCATATATTTT.

This clone was recorded a few times. The genes are TRBV12-3 or TRBV12-4 and TRBJ1-6, with 8 bases matching TRBD1. With V trimmed by 7 bases and J by 7 bases, 6 bases remained unmatched. The CDR3 is 14 amino acids. The CDR3 DNA reads as TGTGCCAGCACCTTCGACAGGGGCAATTCACCCCTCCACTTT. As protein: CASTFDRGNSPLHF.